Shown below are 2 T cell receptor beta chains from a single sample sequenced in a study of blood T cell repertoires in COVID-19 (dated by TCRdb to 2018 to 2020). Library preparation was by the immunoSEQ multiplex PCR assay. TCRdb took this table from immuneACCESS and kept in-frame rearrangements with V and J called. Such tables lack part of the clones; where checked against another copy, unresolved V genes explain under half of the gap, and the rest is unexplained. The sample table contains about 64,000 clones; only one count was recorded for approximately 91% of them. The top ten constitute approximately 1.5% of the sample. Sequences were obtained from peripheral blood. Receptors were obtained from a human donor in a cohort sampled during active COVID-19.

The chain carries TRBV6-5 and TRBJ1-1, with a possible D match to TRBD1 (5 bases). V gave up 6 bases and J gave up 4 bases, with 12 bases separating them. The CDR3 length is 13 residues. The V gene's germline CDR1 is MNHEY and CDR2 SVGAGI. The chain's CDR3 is CASSLMGGTEAFF. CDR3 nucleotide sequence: TGTGCCAGCAGCCTTATGGGGGGCACTGAAGCTTTCTTT.

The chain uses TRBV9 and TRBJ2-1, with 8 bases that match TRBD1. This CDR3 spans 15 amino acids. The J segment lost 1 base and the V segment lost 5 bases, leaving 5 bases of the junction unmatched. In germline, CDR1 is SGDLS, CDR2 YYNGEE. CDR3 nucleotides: TGTGCCAGCAGTCTTGGGACAGGTTCCTACAATGAGCAGTTCTTC. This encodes CASSLGTGSYNEQFF.